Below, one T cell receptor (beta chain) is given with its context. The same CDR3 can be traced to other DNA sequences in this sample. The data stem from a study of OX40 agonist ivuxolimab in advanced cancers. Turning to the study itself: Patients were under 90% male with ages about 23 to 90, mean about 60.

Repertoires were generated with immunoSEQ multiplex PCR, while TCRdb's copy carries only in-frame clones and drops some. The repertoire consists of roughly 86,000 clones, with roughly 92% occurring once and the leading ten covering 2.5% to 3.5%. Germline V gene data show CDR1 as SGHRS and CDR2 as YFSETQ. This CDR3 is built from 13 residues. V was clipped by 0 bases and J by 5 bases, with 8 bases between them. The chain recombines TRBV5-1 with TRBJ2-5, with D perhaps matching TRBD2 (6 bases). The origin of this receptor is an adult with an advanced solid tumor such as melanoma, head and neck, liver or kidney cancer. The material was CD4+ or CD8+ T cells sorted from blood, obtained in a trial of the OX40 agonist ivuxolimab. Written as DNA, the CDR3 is TGCGCCAGCAGCTTGGGACGGGGGGAGACCCAGTACTTC. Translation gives CASSLGRGETQYF.